Presented here are 4 T cell receptor beta chains from one specimen sequenced in a study of CD8 T cells in ankylosing spondylitis. General study findings and limits: Characteristic, it appeared, of ankylosing spondylitis blood was a TCR beta motif of several highly homologous variants.

No antigens are known for them. TCRdb processed the 5' RACE reads anew with MiXCR; each CDR3 protein has one entry. The table lists around 490,000 distinct CDR3 sequences, 5.3% of them singletons. The sample taken for sequencing was blood, either unsorted or a sorted T cell fraction (not recorded which). Receptor source: a male donor with ankylosing spondylitis.

Notes on this clonotype: A read error is possible here, since a much larger clone lies one base away. The CDR3 coding sequence is TGTGCCAGCAGCCGCGAGGACTACGAGCAGTACTTC. Amino acid sequence: CASSREDYEQYF. The chain uses TRBV7-9 and TRBJ2-7; no firm D call. The ends were cut back, 5 bases at V and 3 bases at J, with 8 bases in the middle. Germline CDR1 reads SEHNR; CDR2 reads FQNEAQ (reference sequence). The CDR3 extends over 12 amino acids.

The sample holds many counts of this clonotype. This chain joins TRBV20-1 and TRBJ1-1; D is uncertain. Germline lookup yields CDR1 DFQATT and CDR2 SNEGSKA (reference sequence). The CDR3 has 14 amino acids. Between the trimmed V and J ends, which lost 1 base and 3 bases, there was a span of 12 bases. This CDR3 reads CSARASGSDTEAFF. In DNA, the CDR3 is TGCAGTGCTAGAGCTTCCGGTTCGGACACTGAAGCTTTCTTT.

A note on this clonotype: A much bigger clone sits one base away, suggesting this may be a read error. This chain links TRBV7-9 with TRBJ1-1; D is uncertain. CDR1 is SEHNR, CDR2 FQNEAQ, per germline (reference sequence). The CDR3 covers 14 residues. Trimming stripped 6 bases from V and 1 base from J, with 12 bases between. CDR3 residues: CASRPRRANTEAFF. CDR3 sequence (DNA): TGTGCCAGCAGACCCCGGCGGGCGAACACTGAAGCTTTCTTT.

This clonotype occurred many times. V and J are TRBV6-5 and TRBJ1-3; D uncertain. Germline V gives CDR1 MNHEY, CDR2 SVGAGI. The length of the CDR3 is 17 residues. The ends were cut back, 0 bases at V and 3 bases at J, with 15 bases in the middle. The CDR3: CASSYSSRVFFGNTIYF. CDR3 DNA: TGTGCCAGCAGTTACTCGAGTAGGGTGTTCTTTGGAAACACCATATATTTT.